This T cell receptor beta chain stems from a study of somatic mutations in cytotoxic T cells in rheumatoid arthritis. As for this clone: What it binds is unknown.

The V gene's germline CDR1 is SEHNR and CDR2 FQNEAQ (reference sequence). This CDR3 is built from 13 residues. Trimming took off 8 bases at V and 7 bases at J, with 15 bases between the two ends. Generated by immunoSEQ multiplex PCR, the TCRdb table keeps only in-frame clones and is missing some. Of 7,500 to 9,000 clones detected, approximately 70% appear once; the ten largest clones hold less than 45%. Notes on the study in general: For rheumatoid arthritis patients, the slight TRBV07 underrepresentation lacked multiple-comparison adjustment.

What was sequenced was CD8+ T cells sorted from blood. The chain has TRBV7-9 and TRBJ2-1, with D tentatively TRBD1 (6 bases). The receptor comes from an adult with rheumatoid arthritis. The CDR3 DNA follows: TGTGCCAGCCATGGCGGCCAGGGGAATGAGCAGTTCTTC. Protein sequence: CASHGGQGNEQFF.